The 17 T cell receptor beta chains below were found in one sample sequenced in a study of T cell repertoires in cytomegalovirus infection. The antigens for these receptors are not known. TCRdb analysed the reads with MiXCR anew, one entry per CDR3 protein. This table has about 330,000 distinct CDR3 sequences, about a third appearing once. Material: cultured PBMCs, obtained from culture after CMV antigen stimulation. These receptors all come from a human donor in good health (CMV status not recorded). Some clones in this sample may be carry-over from other donors' samples.

Concerning this clonotype: The germline gene is not matched at one end of the junction; a read error may be the cause. The rearrangement uses TRBV12-3 or TRBV12-4 and TRBJ1-6; D ambiguous. This CDR3 contains 14 residues. The chain's CDR3 is CAIREGSDNSPLHF. CDR3 DNA: TGTGCCATCCGAGAGGGCTCCGATAATTCACCCCTCCACTTT.

Ten or more counts support this clonotype. The chain uses TRBV7-2 and TRBJ2-7; D gene ambiguous. The CDR3 loop spans 15 amino acids. Germline CDR1 and CDR2: SGHTA and FQGNSA. V was pared by 4 bases and J by 2 bases, with 15 bases between. In DNA form, the CDR3 reads TGTGCCAGCAGCTGGGCCGGCCAAACTGCCTACGAGCAGTACTTC. Its protein product is CASSWAGQTAYEQYF.

The chain links TRBV10-3 to TRBJ2-7; D possibly uses TRBD1 or TRBD2 (6 bases each). From germline, CDR1 is ENHRY and CDR2 SYGVKD. V shed 2 bases and J shed 4 bases, with 12 bases lying between them. The CDR3 loop spans 14 amino acids. DNA of the CDR3: TGTGCCATCAGTGAGGCGGGACAAAGATACGAGCAGTACGTC. Protein sequence: CAISEAGQRYEQYV.

The rearrangement links TRBV5-6 to TRBJ2-1, with TRBD2 matching 14 bases. Per the germline V gene, CDR1 is SGHDT and CDR2 is YYEEEE. The CDR3 runs to 15 residues. J lost 7 bases, V lost 4 bases, and 4 bases had no gene match. CDR3 loop: CASSRLAGGENEQFF. In DNA, the CDR3 is TGTGCCAGCAGCAGACTAGCGGGAGGGGAGAATGAGCAGTTCTTC.

Written as DNA, the CDR3 is TGCGCCAGCAGCCAAGATTACGGGAGGGCTGGGGCCTCGAGCACAGATACGCAGTATTTT. This sequence encodes CASSQDYGRAGASSTDTQYF. The chain links TRBV4-3 to TRBJ2-3, with 8 positions matching TRBD2. CDR1 is LGHNA and CDR2 is YSLEER in the germline V gene. Unmatched junction bases numbered 14, after V lost 0 bases and J lost 0 bases. This CDR3 spans 20 amino acids.

The rearrangement links TRBV18 to TRBJ2-6, with D perhaps being TRBD1 or TRBD2 (5 bases each). Trimming removed 3 bases from V and 8 bases from J, with 14 bases in between. CDR3 length equals 15 residues. Germline V gene sequence: CDR1 KGHSH, CDR2 LQKENI. The CDR3 bases are TGTGCCAGCTCACCTGACGGGACGAGGACCAACGTCCTGACTTTC. The encoded protein is CASSPDGTRTNVLTF. The full variable domain, with the rest looked up from reference TRBV18 and TRBJ2-6, is NAGVMQNPRHLVRRRGQEARLRCSPMKGHSHVYWYRQLPEEGLKFMVYLQKENIIDESGMPKERFSAEFPKEGPSILRIQQVVRGDSAAYFCASSPDGTRTNVLTFGAGSRLTVL.

This clonotype was seen a few times. The chain uses TRBV6-6 and TRBJ2-4; TRBD1 matches at 9 bases. CDR3 length: 18 amino acids. The V gene's germline CDR1 is MNHNY and CDR2 SVGAGI (reference sequence). After removal of 6 bases from V and 1 base from J, the junction contained 13 bases not matched to a gene. CDR3 region: CASRDSGTGILAKNIQYF. CDR3 coding DNA: TGTGCCAGCAGAGACTCCGGGACAGGGATTTTGGCCAAAAACATTCAGTACTTC.

This clonotype was picked up a small number of times. This rearrangement joins TRBV6-5 to TRBJ2-5; the D gene is possibly TRBD1 (6 bases). CDR1 MNHEY and CDR2 SVGAGI come from the germline V gene. Trimming pared 4 bases from V and 3 bases from J, leaving 12 bases between. This CDR3 is built from 14 residues. DNA for the CDR3: TGTGCCAGCAGTTTCGGGACAATGAAAGAGACCCAGTACTTC. Translating gives CASSFGTMKETQYF.

This rearrangement joins TRBV19 to TRBJ1-1, with TRBD1 as a possible D gene (6 bases). V was clipped by 1 base and J by 4 bases, with 7 bases between them. This CDR3 is 13 amino acids long. In germline, CDR1 is LNHDA, CDR2 SQIVND (reference sequence). The CDR3 DNA is TGTGCCAGTAGTATAGGCAGGGGCACTGAAGCTTTCTTT. Its protein product is CASSIGRGTEAFF.

This clonotype was detected a few times. The chain uses TRBV6-1 and TRBJ2-3; 8 bases fit TRBD2. V dropped 6 bases and J dropped 10; count of bases not matched to a gene: 12. CDR1 is MNHNS and CDR2 is SASEGT in the germline V gene. CDR3 length: 14 amino acids. CDR3 DNA: TGTGCCAGCAGCCACCCAGCGGGAGCGGCGTCGCAGTATTTT. Protein: CASSHPAGAASQYF.

This clonotype showed up just once. The J gene is TRBJ1-1, the V gene TRBV27, with D possibly being TRBD1 (6 bases). Trimming removed 0 bases at V and 5 bases at J, with 19 bases between. The CDR3 is made up of 17 amino acids. The V gene's germline CDR1 is MNHEY and CDR2 SMNVEV (reference sequence). CDR3 nucleotides: TGTGCCAGCAGTTTATCACAGGGACTACTTCCTCGGACTGAAGCTTTCTTT. Translated, it gives CASSLSQGLLPRTEAFF.

This clonotype was detected many times. The V and J genes are TRBV7-2 and TRBJ2-3; TRBD2 matches 10 bases. Unmatched junction bases numbered 9, after V lost 7 bases and J lost 2 bases. Germline V CDR1 and CDR2: SGHTA, FQGNSA. The CDR3 has 16 residues. The CDR3 sequence: CASTLSGTSVTDTQYF. The CDR3 DNA reads as TGTGCCAGCACTTTGTCCGGGACTAGCGTCACAGATACGCAGTATTTT.

The genes are TRBV11-2 and TRBJ2-1, with 12 bases that match TRBD2. The CDR3 sequence is 18 residues long. V gave up 1 base and J gave up 7 bases; unmatched junction bases: 11. Germline assignment: CDR1 SGHAT and CDR2 FQNNGV. CDR3 protein: CASSLGRLLAGGANEQFF. CDR3 sequence (DNA): TGTGCCAGCAGCTTAGGTCGGCTGCTAGCGGGAGGGGCGAATGAGCAGTTCTTC. The full variable domain, with the rest looked up from reference TRBV11-2 and TRBJ2-1, is EAGVAQSPRYKIIEKRQSVAFWCNPISGHATLYWYQQILGQGPKLLIQFQNNGVVDDSQLPKDRFSAERLKGVDSTLKIQPAKLEDSAVYLCASSLGRLLAGGANEQFFGPGTRLTVL.

The CDR3 region has the DNA TGTGCCAGCAGTGAAGAGCAACGATCGTCCGGGGATGAGCAGTTCTTC. It encodes CASSEEQRSSGDEQFF. The chain is built from TRBV2 and TRBJ2-1, with TRBD2 as a possible D gene (5 bases). V was cut by 1 base and J by 8 bases, with 18 bases left in between. Germline V CDR1 and CDR2: SNHLY, FYNNEI. This CDR3 has 16 amino acids. Looking up the rest from reference TRBV2 and TRBJ2-1 gives the full variable domain: EPEVTQTPSHQVTQMGQEVILRCVPISNHLYFYWYRQILGQKVEFLVSFYNNEISEKSEIFDDQFSVERPDGSNFTLKIRSTKLEDSAMYFCASSEEQRSSGDEQFFGPGTRLTVL.

V is TRBV19 and J is TRBJ2-1; TRBD2 aligns across 12 bases. Germline CDR1 LNHDA, CDR2 SQIVND (reference sequence). V shed 6 bases and J 4 bases; nucleotides not matched to a gene: 10. CDR3 size: 17 residues. The CDR3 DNA is TGTGCCAGTAGAACCCGGACTAGCGGGATCCTGTACAATGAGCAGTTCTTC. Encoded protein: CASRTRTSGILYNEQFF.

V usage is TRBV7-8 and J usage is TRBJ2-1; 14 bases match TRBD2. In germline, CDR1 is SGHVS, CDR2 FQNEAQ. The CDR3 covers 16 residues. V dropped 6 bases and J dropped 7; count of bases not matched to a gene: 8. The CDR3 nucleotides read TGTGCCAGCAGGGCCTTCGGGACTAGCGGGGGAAATGAGCAGTTCTTC. Protein product: CASRAFGTSGGNEQFF. Full variable domain (outside the CDR3, taken from reference TRBV7-8 and TRBJ2-1): GAGVSQSPRYKVAKRGQDVALRCDPISGHVSLFWYQQALGQGPEFLTYFQNEAQLDKSGLPSDRFFAERPEGSVSTLKIQRTQQEDSAVYLCASRAFGTSGGNEQFFGPGTRLTVL.

A remark on this clonotype: This may be a read error: a much more frequent sequence differs by one nucleotide. The chain links TRBV7-6 to TRBJ2-3, with D possibly TRBD2 on 5 matching bases. There are 15 residues in the CDR3. Germline CDR1 and CDR2: SGHVS and FNYEAQ. With 4 bases removed from V and 8 bases from J, the gap between germline ends came to 19 bases. The CDR3 DNA sequence: TGTGCCAGCAGCTCTACCCACGCGGGTATGGGTACGCAGTATTTT. It encodes CASSSTHAGMGTQYF. Full variable domain (rest looked up from reference TRBV7-6 and TRBJ2-3): GAGVSQSPRYKVTKRGQDVALRCDPISGHVSLYWYRQALGQGPEFLTYFNYEAQQDKSGLPNDRFSAERPEGSISTLTIQRTEQRDSAMYRCASSSTHAGMGTQYFGPGTRLTVL.